The TCR beta chain described here comes from a study of shared clonotypes between healthy human individuals. Produced via immunoSEQ multiplex PCR; TCRdb's table is partial and in-frame only. Altogether about 2.1 million clones are present, just under 95% being singletons, with the ten largest covering approximately 1.7%. Naive CD8 cells comprised CD45RO-negative, CCR7-positively selected cells, excluding terminally differentiated effector memory CD45RA+ cells. The sequenced material came from naive CD8+ T cells from PBMCs. The TCR was taken from a man aged 18 to 35 in good health. Some clones in this sample may be carry-over from other donors' samples.

CDR3 protein: CASSYRQGHNEQFF. CDR3 in DNA: TGTGCCAGCAGCTACAGACAGGGTCACAATGAGCAGTTCTTC. The chain is built from TRBV13 and TRBJ2-1; 7 nucleotides agree with TRBD1. The CDR3 is 14 residues long. Germline V gene data show CDR1 as PRHDT and CDR2 as FYEKMQ (reference sequence). V lost 4 bases, J lost 5 bases, and 5 bases stayed unmatched.